This TCR beta chain was captured in a study of blood T cells in healthy people across ages. The study's findings and limits: Both naive CD4+ cell counts and diversity were greater in long-lived donors than in aged donors. Observed TCR beta diversity per million T cells went down as age went up. This fall followed a roughly linear course with age.

Donors were systemically healthy Caucasian individuals from Russia aged roughly 6 to 95 years. Through a sample-barcoded 5' primer and a J-beta primer mix, a second PCR was run for about 6 to 12 cycles. TCRdb reprocessed the 5' RACE reads with MiXCR, giving one entry per CDR3 protein. In the table there are about 1,800,000 distinct CDR3 sequences, approximately 28% of which are singletons. As for this clonotype: Its cognate antigen is unknown.

CDR3 length: 15 residues. Germline-derived CDR1 and CDR2 are SGHRS and YFSETQ. The ends lost 2 bases at V and 3 bases at J; junction bases unmatched: 7. This sequence originates from a woman in her twenties or thirties in good health. Sequenced: blood. The chain couples TRBV5-1 to TRBJ1-1, with TRBD1 matching over 7 bases. The CDR3 reads CASSFRQGVDTEAFF. In DNA form, the CDR3 reads TGCGCCAGCAGCTTCCGTCAGGGGGTGGACACTGAAGCTTTCTTT.